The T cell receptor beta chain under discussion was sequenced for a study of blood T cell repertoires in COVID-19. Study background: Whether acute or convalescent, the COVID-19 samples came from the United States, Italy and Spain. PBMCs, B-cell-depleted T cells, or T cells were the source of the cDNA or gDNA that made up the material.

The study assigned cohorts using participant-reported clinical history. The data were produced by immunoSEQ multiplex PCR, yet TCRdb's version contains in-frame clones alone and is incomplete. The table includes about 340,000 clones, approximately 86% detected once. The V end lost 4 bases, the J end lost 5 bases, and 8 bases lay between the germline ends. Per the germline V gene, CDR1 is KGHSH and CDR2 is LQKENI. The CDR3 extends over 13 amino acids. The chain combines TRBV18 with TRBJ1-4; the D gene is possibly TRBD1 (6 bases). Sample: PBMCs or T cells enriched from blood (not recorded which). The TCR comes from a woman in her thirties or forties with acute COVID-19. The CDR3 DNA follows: TGTGCCAGCTCACGGACAGAGAATGAAAAACTGTTTTTT. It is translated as CASSRTENEKLFF.